These T cell receptor beta chains were read from a single sample in a study of blood T cells in healthy people across ages. TCRdb re-derived calls from the 5' RACE reads in MiXCR, one entry per CDR3 protein. The sample carries 350,000 to 450,000 distinct CDR3 sequences, roughly half recorded once. The sequenced material came from blood. The source is a man aged 60-69 years in good health. Both conserved end residues are part of each CDR3. A D gene is named only where the DNA matches it firmly. Rows may omit the clone size; those that give it use once, few, many or a size class.

CDR3: CASGPPGRGGYTF
DNA: TGTGCCAGCGGGCCACCGGGGCGCGGGGGCTACACCTTC
size: .
D: .
J: TRBJ1-2
V: TRBV7-2

CDR3: CASSGDRTNYGYTF
DNA: TGTGCCAGCAGTGGGGACCGGACTAACTATGGCTACACCTTC
size: .
D: .
J: TRBJ1-2
V: TRBV25-1

CDR3: CASSQDPSGRYEQYF
DNA: TGTGCCAGCAGCCAAGATCCTAGCGGGCGGTACGAGCAGTACTTC
size: few
D: TRBD2
J: TRBJ2-7
V: TRBV4-2

CDR3: CSVETGTGVREQYF
DNA: TGCAGCGTTGAAACCGGGACAGGGGTTCGCGAGCAGTACTTC
size: .
D: TRBD1
J: TRBJ2-7
V: TRBV29-1

CDR3: CASRDFSYEQYF
DNA: TGTGCCAGCAGGGACTTTTCCTACGAGCAGTACTTC
size: .
D: .
J: TRBJ2-7
V: TRBV6-6

CDR3: CSAIPRTRTTEAFF
DNA: TGCAGTGCTATCCCACGGACGAGGACAACTGAAGCTTTCTTT
size: .
D: .
J: TRBJ1-1
V: TRBV20-1

CDR3: CASSLPTGVQETQYF
DNA: TGTGCCAGCAGTCTACCGACAGGGGTCCAAGAGACCCAGTACTTC
size: .
D: TRBD1
J: TRBJ2-5
V: TRBV28

CDR3: CASIRGPEVLAGDTQYF
DNA: TGTGCCAGCATTCGAGGACCGGAGGTACTAGCGGGAGATACGCAGTATTTT
size: .
D: TRBD2
J: TRBJ2-3
V: TRBV7-9

CDR3: CASSLGRAGEHEQYF
DNA: TGTGCCAGCAGCTTAGGACGAGCGGGCGAGCACGAGCAGTACTTC
size: .
D: .
J: TRBJ2-7
V: TRBV7-9

CDR3: CASSQDAADSYNEQFF
DNA: TGTGCCAGCAGCCAAGATGCAGCGGACTCCTACAATGAGCAGTTCTTC
size: once
D: .
J: TRBJ2-1
V: TRBV4-2

CDR3: CASSAGLTKANEQFF
DNA: TGCGCCAGCAGCGCGGGACTTACCAAGGCGAATGAGCAGTTCTTC
size: .
D: .
J: TRBJ2-1
V: TRBV5-1

CDR3: CSARDPNRPYNEQFF
DNA: TGCAGTGCTAGAGATCCCAACAGGCCTTACAATGAGCAGTTCTTC
size: .
D: .
J: TRBJ2-1
V: TRBV20-1

CDR3: CASSQGPGLYGYTF
DNA: TGTGCCAGCAGCCAAGGCCCAGGTCTCTATGGCTACACCTTC
size: .
D: .
J: TRBJ1-2
V: TRBV14

CDR3: CASSSTNPERAGGSDTQYF
DNA: TGCGCCAGCAGCTCCACAAATCCGGAGAGAGCGGGGGGGTCAGATACGCAGTATTTT
size: .
D: TRBD2
J: TRBJ2-3
V: TRBV5-1

CDR3: CASSDSGGYNEQFF
DNA: TGTGCCAGCAGTGACAGCGGGGGCTACAATGAGCAGTTCTTC
size: .
D: TRBD2
J: TRBJ2-1
V: TRBV25-1

CDR3: CASSQEVAGGADTQYF
DNA: TGTGCCAGCAGCCAAGAGGTAGCGGGAGGGGCAGATACGCAGTATTTT
size: .
D: TRBD2
J: TRBJ2-3
V: TRBV3-1

CDR3: CASKRDRATQPQHF
DNA: TGTGCCAGCAAGCGGGACAGGGCCACCCAGCCCCAGCATTTT
size: .
D: TRBD1
J: TRBJ1-5
V: TRBV12-3/TRBV12-4

CDR3: CASSSRTAEQYF
DNA: TGTGCCAGCAGCTCTCGGACAGCAGAGCAGTACTTC
size: few
D: .
J: TRBJ2-7
V: TRBV5-6

CDR3: CASSAPGAGNQPQHF
DNA: TGTGCCAGCAGCGCCCCGGGGGCAGGGAATCAGCCCCAGCATTTT
size: .
D: .
J: TRBJ1-5
V: TRBV7-2

CDR3: CSAPTAGVGDTQYF
DNA: TGCAGTGCGCCTACAGCGGGAGTCGGAGATACGCAGTATTTT
size: few
D: TRBD2
J: TRBJ2-3
V: TRBV20-1

CDR3: CASSERLAGVGQYF
DNA: TGTGCCAGCAGTGAGCGGCTAGCGGGAGTCGGGCAGTACTTC
size: once
D: TRBD2
J: TRBJ2-5
V: TRBV2

CDR3: CGVEWENTGELFF
DNA: TGCGGCGTTGAGTGGGAAAACACCGGGGAGCTGTTTTTT
size: .
D: .
J: TRBJ2-2
V: TRBV29-1